These 16 T cell receptor beta chains were all obtained from the same sample, sequenced in a study of vaccination effects on CD4 cells after COVID-19. These receptors have no identified antigens. This table comes from immunoSEQ multiplex PCR, and its TCRdb copy is limited to in-frame clones, with some not included. The table has some 69,000 clones, over 65% seen once; the top ten hold about 2.5%. Subsequent to a culture period of around eleven days, CD4+ T cells were isolated. As their vaccination, participants received two doses of either BNT162b2 or mRNA-1273. The sequenced sample was CD4+ T cells from PBMCs cultured without peptide, obtained after COVID-19 vaccination. These receptors were collected from a human donor who received a COVID-19 vaccine.

V and J are TRBV7-6 and TRBJ2-6, with no clear D. The V gene lost 5 bases and the J gene lost 0 bases, with 8 bases spanning the gap. Germline V lookup: CDR1 SGHVS, CDR2 FNYEAQ. The CDR3 extends over 15 amino acids. The CDR3 sequence is CASSPLHSGANVLTF. CDR3 nucleotides: TGTGCCAGCAGCCCATTACACTCTGGGGCCAACGTCCTGACTTTC.

This clone was seen just once. The genes are TRBV30 and TRBJ2-2; TRBD1 matches 10 bases. V shed 5 bases, J shed 7 bases, and the junction held 10 bases outside the gene matches. The CDR3 consists of 15 residues. CDR1 GTSNPN and CDR2 SVGIG come from the germline V gene (reference sequence). Here the CDR3 DNA reads TGTGCCTGGGATTCCGGGACAGGGGTTGACGGGGAGCTGTTTTTT. This encodes CAWDSGTGVDGELFF.

The chain has TRBV5-1 and TRBJ1-5, with a weak D call TRBD1 (6 bases). Germline CDR1 is SGHRS and CDR2 is YFSETQ. This CDR3 has 16 residues. V was trimmed by 4 bases and J by 0 bases, leaving 14 bases between them. The CDR3 here is CASSPGTLYSNQPQHF. For the CDR3, the DNA is TGCGCCAGCAGCCCTGGGACACTTTATAGCAATCAGCCCCAGCATTTT.

The chain couples TRBV11-2 to TRBJ2-7; D not resolved. This CDR3 spans 14 amino acids. V lost 1 base and J lost 0, with 7 bases in between. CDR1 is SGHAT and CDR2 is FQNNGV in the germline V gene. The CDR3 reads CASSLGHNSYEQYV. As DNA, the CDR3 is TGTGCCAGCAGCTTAGGTCACAACTCCTACGAGCAGTACGTC.

This chain links TRBV11-2 with TRBJ2-3; D might be TRBD1 (6 bases). Germline-derived CDR1 and CDR2 are SGHAT and FQNNGV. With 5 bases removed from V and 2 bases from J, the gap between germline ends came to 11 bases. The CDR3 loop spans 14 amino acids. CDR3 nucleotides: TGTGCCAGCAGCGCTGGACAGCTCACAGATACGCAGTATTTT. Translating gives CASSAGQLTDTQYF.

This chain links TRBV6-5 with TRBJ1-1; TRBD1 matches 7 bases. This CDR3 is built from 13 residues. After removal of 5 bases from V and 5 bases from J, the junction contained 5 bases not matched to a gene. Germline CDR1 reads MNHEY; CDR2 reads SVGAGI. CDR3 sequence (DNA): TGTGCCAGCAGTCCGACAGGGAGGACTGAAGCTTTCTTT. It codes for CASSPTGRTEAFF.

This chain uses TRBV24-1 with TRBJ1-2; D gene ambiguous. The V gene lost 9 bases and the J gene lost 2 bases, with 12 bases spanning the gap. Germline CDR1 KGHDR, CDR2 SFDVKD. This CDR3 has 13 residues. Written as DNA, the CDR3 is TGTGCCACCCGGGCCGATAGCAACTATGGCTACACCTTC. Its translation: CATRADSNYGYTF.

The rearrangement joins TRBV7-9 to TRBJ1-4; D unclear. CDR3 length: 14 amino acids. Trimming left V 1 base short and J 8 bases short, with 11 bases between. Germline V CDR1 and CDR2: SEHNR, FQNEAQ (reference sequence). CDR3 coding DNA: TGTGCCAGCAGCTTAGAACGGTTTAGAGAAAAACTGTTTTTT. Translation gives CASSLERFREKLFF.

This chain connects TRBV10-3 to TRBJ2-1, with D perhaps matching TRBD1 (6 bases). The CDR3 totals 14 residues. V lost 7 bases and J 2 bases, leaving 12 bases between the germline ends. Germline values: CDR1 ENHRY, CDR2 SYGVKD. The CDR3, as DNA: TGTGCCATCACTCAGGGGCTTACCTACAATGAGCAGTTCTTC. Translated: CAITQGLTYNEQFF.

The chain is built from TRBV4-2 and TRBJ1-3, with TRBD1 matching over 7 bases. CDR1 is LGHNA and CDR2 is YNFKEQ in the germline V gene. The CDR3 has 17 residues. J gave up 0 bases and V 2 bases, and 7 bases lay outside the gene matches. In DNA form, the CDR3 reads TGTGCCAGCAGCCAAATACAGGGGCCCTCCTCTGGAAACACCATATATTTT. Encoded protein: CASSQIQGPSSGNTIYF.

This chain links TRBV19 with TRBJ1-2, with D tentatively TRBD1 (5 bases). V was clipped by 10 bases and J by 8 bases, with 17 bases between them. The CDR3 covers 12 residues. CDR1 and CDR2 from the germline V gene are LNHDA and SQIVND (reference sequence). CDR3 in amino acids: CATTSWGSGYTF. Written as DNA, the CDR3 is TGTGCCACCACCTCTTGGGGGTCCGGCTACACCTTC. Drawing the rest from reference TRBV19 and TRBJ1-2, the complete variable domain is DGGITQSPKYLFRKEGQNVTLSCEQNLNHDAMYWYRQDPGQGLRLIYYSQIVNDFQKGDIAEGYSVSREKKESFPLTVTSAQKNPTAFYLCATTSWGSGYTFGSGTRLTVV.

This chain links TRBV9 with TRBJ2-3, with D possibly being TRBD2 (6 bases). The CDR3 covers 16 residues. Germline V CDR1 and CDR2: SGDLS, YYNGEE. V lost 3 bases, J lost 7 bases, and 21 bases lay in between. The DNA for the CDR3 is TGTGCCAGCAGCGGGGGGAGGCGGGACCCACGGCATACGCAGTATTTT. This translates into CASSGGRRDPRHTQYF.

This rearrangement joins TRBV4-2 to TRBJ2-3; D is unclear. Trimming left V 1 base short and J 3 bases short, with 14 bases between. Per the germline V gene, CDR1 is LGHNA and CDR2 is YNFKEQ. The CDR3 consists of 16 residues. The CDR3 bases are TGTGCCAGCAGCCAAGCCTTAAGTCCGCGGACAGATACGCAGTATTTT. This codes for CASSQALSPRTDTQYF.

The count of this clone is one. The V and J genes are TRBV15 and TRBJ1-2; D is uncertain. The V gene lost 0 bases and the J gene lost 6 bases, with 2 bases spanning the gap. Germline CDR1 reads LNHNV; CDR2 reads YYDKDF (reference sequence). The CDR3 loop spans 11 amino acids. The CDR3 protein is CATSREDGYTF. The DNA of the CDR3 is TGTGCCACCAGCAGAGAAGATGGCTACACCTTC.

V usage is TRBV3-1 (or the pseudogene TRBV3-2) and J usage is TRBJ2-5, with D perhaps TRBD2 (5 bases). Trimming stripped 5 bases from V and 4 bases from J, with 11 bases between. Per the germline V gene, CDR1 is LGHDT and CDR2 is YNNKEL (reference sequence). CDR3 length: 13 amino acids. The CDR3 sequence is CASSSGCGETQYF. The CDR3 DNA follows: TGTGCCAGCAGCTCGGGATGCGGAGAGACCCAGTACTTC.

This clone was seen a few times. This rearrangement joins TRBV24-1 to TRBJ2-1, with 10 bases identical to TRBD2. The germline V gene has CDR1 KGHDR and CDR2 SFDVKD. This CDR3 has 16 amino acids. Trimming at V came to 8 bases and at J to 8 bases, leaving 14 bases not matched to a gene. CDR3 bases: TGTGCCACCACCGCGAGCGGGGGGGCCATGAGCCATGAGCAGTTCTTC. Translated, it gives CATTASGGAMSHEQFF.